The entry below gives a single T cell receptor beta chain sequence along with its context. The method was immunoSEQ multiplex PCR; TCRdb's version includes in-frame clones alone and lacks a portion of them. This sample carries just under 65,000 clones, less than 95% of them seen once, and the ten largest clones take roughly 5.5%. The sample originates from a study of OX40 agonist ivuxolimab in advanced cancers. The source is an adult with an advanced solid tumor such as melanoma, head and neck, liver or kidney cancer. The sample consisted of CD4+ or CD8+ T cells sorted from blood, taken in a trial of the OX40 agonist ivuxolimab.

The CDR3 coding sequence is TGTGCCAGCTCACCCCGACATCCTAACCCTCAGGAAACTGGAAACACCATATATTTT. This translates into CASSPRHPNPQETGNTIYF. This chain uses TRBV18 with TRBJ1-3; D is unclear. The V and J ends lost 3 bases and 2 bases respectively, with 23 bases between them. Per germline, CDR1 KGHSH and CDR2 LQKENI. The CDR3 length is 19 residues.